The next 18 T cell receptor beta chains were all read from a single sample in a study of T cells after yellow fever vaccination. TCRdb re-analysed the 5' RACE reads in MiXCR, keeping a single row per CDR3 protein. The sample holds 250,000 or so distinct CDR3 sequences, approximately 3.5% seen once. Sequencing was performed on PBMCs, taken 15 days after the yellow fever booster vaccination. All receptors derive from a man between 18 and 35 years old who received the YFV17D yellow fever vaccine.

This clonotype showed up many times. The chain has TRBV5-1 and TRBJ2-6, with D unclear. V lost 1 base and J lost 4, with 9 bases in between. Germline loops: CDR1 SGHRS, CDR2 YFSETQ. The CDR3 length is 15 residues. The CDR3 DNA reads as TGCGCCAGCAGCTTGTCAGCTCCCGGGGCCAACGTCCTGACTTTC. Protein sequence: CASSLSAPGANVLTF.

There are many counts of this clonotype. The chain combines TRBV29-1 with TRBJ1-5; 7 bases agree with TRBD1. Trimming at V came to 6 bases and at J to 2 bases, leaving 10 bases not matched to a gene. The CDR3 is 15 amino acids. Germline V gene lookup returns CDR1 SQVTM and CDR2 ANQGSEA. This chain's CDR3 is CSVSQGLLGNQPQHF. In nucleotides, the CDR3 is TGCAGCGTCTCACAGGGGTTATTAGGCAATCAGCCCCAGCATTTT. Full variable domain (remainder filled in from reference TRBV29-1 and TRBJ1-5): SAVISQKPSRDICQRGTSLTIQCQVDSQVTMMFWYRQQPGQSLTLIATANQGSEATYESGFVIDKFPISRPNLTFSTLTVSNMSPEDSSIYLCSVSQGLLGNQPQHFGDGTRLSIL.

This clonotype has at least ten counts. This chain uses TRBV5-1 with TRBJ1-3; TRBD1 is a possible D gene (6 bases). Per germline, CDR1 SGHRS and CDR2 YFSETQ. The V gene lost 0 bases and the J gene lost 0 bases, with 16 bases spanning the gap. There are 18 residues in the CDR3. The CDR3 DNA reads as TGCGCCAGCAGCTTGGAGAACAGGGATTACCTCTCTGGAAACACCATATATTTT. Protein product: CASSLENRDYLSGNTIYF.

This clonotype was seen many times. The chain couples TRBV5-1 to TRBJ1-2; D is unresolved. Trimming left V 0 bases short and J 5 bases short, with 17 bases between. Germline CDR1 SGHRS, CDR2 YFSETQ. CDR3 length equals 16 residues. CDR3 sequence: CASSLDPRKDAYGYTF. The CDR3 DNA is TGCGCCAGCAGCTTGGATCCACGAAAGGACGCGTATGGCTACACCTTC.

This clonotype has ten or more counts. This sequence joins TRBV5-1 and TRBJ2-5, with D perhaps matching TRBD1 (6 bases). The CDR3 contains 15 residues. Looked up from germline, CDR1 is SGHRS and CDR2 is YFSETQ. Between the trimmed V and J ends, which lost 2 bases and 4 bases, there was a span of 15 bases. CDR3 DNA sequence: TGCGCCAGCAGCTTACAGGGCCTTAGTAGAGAGACCCAGTACTTC. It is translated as CASSLQGLSRETQYF.

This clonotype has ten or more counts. DNA of the CDR3: TGTGCCAGCAGTTACCAACAGGGCGGTAATGAAAAACTGTTTTTT. The encoded protein is CASSYQQGGNEKLFF. The chain has TRBV6-5 and TRBJ1-4; tentative D call: TRBD1 (6 bases). Trimming took off 2 bases at V and 4 bases at J, with 11 bases between the two ends. This CDR3 has 15 residues. Germline V gene data show CDR1 as MNHEY and CDR2 as SVGAGI.

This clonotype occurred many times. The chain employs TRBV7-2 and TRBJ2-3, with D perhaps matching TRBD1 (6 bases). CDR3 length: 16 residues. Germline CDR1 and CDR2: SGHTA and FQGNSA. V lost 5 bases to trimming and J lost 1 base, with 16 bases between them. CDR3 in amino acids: CASSTRTASRTDTQYF. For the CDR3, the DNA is TGTGCCAGCAGCACCCGGACAGCGTCACGCACAGATACGCAGTATTTT.

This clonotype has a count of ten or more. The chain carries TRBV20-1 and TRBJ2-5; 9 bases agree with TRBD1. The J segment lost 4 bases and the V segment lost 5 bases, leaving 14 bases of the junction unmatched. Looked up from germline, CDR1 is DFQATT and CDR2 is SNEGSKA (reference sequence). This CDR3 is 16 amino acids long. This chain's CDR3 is CSAPTSRTGAGETQYF. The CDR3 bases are TGCAGTGCTCCCACCTCTCGGACAGGGGCGGGAGAGACCCAGTACTTC.

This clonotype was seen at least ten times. CDR3 loop: CASSVEMKALGTGELFF. The CDR3 DNA reads TGTGCCAGCAGCGTAGAGATGAAGGCCCTGGGGACCGGGGAGCTGTTTTTT. The chain combines TRBV9 with TRBJ2-2, with D hard to call. Per the germline V gene, CDR1 is SGDLS and CDR2 is YYNGEE. Trimming took 0 bases from V and 5 from J, leaving 17 bases between them. The CDR3 contains 17 residues.

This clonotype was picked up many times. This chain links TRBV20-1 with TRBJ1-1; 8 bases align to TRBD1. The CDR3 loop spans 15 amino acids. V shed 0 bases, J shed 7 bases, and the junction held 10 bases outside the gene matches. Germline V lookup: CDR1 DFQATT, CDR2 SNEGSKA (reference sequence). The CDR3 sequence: CSARDFDRGGGEAFF. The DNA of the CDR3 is TGCAGTGCTAGAGATTTTGACAGGGGAGGTGGTGAAGCTTTCTTT.

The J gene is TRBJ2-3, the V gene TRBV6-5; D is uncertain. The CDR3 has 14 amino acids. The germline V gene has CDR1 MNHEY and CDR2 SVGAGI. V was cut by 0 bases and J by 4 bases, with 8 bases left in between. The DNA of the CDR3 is TGTGCCAGCAGTTACTCGCCAGGTCCAGATACGCAGTATTTT. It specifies CASSYSPGPDTQYF.

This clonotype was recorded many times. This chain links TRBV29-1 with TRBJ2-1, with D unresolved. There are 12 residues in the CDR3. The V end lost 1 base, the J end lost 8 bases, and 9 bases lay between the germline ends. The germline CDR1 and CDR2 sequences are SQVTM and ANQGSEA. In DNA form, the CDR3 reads TGCAGCGTTGAAGGGTTTCTCCATGAGCAGTTCTTC. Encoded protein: CSVEGFLHEQFF.

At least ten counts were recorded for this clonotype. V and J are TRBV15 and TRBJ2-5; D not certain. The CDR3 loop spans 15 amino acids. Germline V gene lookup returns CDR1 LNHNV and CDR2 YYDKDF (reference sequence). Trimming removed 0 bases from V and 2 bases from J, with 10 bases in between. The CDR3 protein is CATSRDHWGQETQYF. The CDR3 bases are TGTGCCACCAGCAGAGATCACTGGGGTCAAGAGACCCAGTACTTC.

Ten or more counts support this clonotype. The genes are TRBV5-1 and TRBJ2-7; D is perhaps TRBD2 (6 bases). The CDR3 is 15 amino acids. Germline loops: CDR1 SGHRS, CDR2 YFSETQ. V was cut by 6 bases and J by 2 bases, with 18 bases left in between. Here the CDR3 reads CASTPTPGVTYEQYF. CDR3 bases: TGCGCCAGCACCCCAACCCCGGGGGTTACCTACGAGCAGTACTTC.

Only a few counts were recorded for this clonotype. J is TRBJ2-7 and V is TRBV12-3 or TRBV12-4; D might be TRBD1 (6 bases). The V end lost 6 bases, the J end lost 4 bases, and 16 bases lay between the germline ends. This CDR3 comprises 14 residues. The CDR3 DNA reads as TGTGCCAGCAGATCCATGACAGGCCCGTACGAGCAGTACTTC. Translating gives CASRSMTGPYEQYF.

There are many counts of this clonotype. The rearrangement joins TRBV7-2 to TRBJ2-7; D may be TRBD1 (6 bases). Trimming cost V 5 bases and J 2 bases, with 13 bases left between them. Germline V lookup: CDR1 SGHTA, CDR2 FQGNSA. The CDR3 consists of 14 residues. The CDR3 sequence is CASSARDTTYEQYF. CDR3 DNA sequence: TGTGCCAGCAGCGCTCGGGACACCACCTACGAGCAGTACTTC.

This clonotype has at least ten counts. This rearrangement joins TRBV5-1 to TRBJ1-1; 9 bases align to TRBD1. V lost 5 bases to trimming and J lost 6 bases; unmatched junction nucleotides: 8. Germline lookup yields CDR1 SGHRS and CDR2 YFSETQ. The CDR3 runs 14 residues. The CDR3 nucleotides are TGCGCCAGCAGAGAAGACAGGGGGATCGCTGAAGCTTTCTTT. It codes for CASREDRGIAEAFF.

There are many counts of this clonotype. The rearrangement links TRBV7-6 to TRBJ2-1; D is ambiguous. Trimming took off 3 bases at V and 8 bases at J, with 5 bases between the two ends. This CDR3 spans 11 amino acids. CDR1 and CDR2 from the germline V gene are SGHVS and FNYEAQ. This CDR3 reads CASSFGYEQFF. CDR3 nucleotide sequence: TGTGCCAGCAGCTTTGGCTATGAGCAGTTCTTC.